Listed below are T cell receptor beta chains from one sample, sequenced in a study of technical replicates of blood from several donors. Clones were sequenced by immunoSEQ multiplex PCR, and TCRdb holds only the in-frame ones, with some missing. The sample lists 75,000 to 100,000 clones; roughly 96% were seen once. The sequencing input was T cells isolated from PBMCs. The receptors were sampled from a human donor in good health. CDR3s include the opening cysteine and the closing phenylalanine or tryptophan. D genes are given only for firm matches. Only some rows state a clone size, as once, few, many or a class for expanded clones.

J,D,size,V,DNA,CDR3
TRBJ2-1,TRBD2,.,TRBV13,TGTGCCAGCAGCATCCTCCCACCGGGACTAGCGGCCTCCAATGAGCAGTTCTTC,CASSILPPGLAASNEQFF
TRBJ2-7,TRBD2,.,TRBV27,TGTGCCAGCACTTGGACTAGCGGGATTATTCCCCCCTACGAGCAGTACTTC,CASTWTSGIIPPYEQYF
TRBJ2-7,.,.,TRBV5-1,TGCGCCAGCAGGAGGACGGACAACTACGAGCAGTACTTC,CASRRTDNYEQYF
TRBJ2-7,TRBD1,once,TRBV2,TGTGCCAGCAGTGTGGGACAGGGATCCTACGAGCAGTACTTC,CASSVGQGSYEQYF
TRBJ2-5,TRBD1,.,TRBV18,TGTGCCAGCTCACCGAGACAGGGACAAGAGACCCAGTACTTC,CASSPRQGQETQYF
TRBJ1-2,.,.,TRBV5-4,TGTGCCAGCCACGATCAGGTCTCTGGCTACACCTTC,CASHDQVSGYTF
TRBJ2-1,TRBD2,.,TRBV5-1,TGCGCCAGCAGCTTGGTGATTGTAGCGGGCTCCTACAATGAGCAGTTCTTC,CASSLVIVAGSYNEQFF
TRBJ2-2,.,.,TRBV6-1,TGTGCCAGCAGTGAACAGGGGCAAGGGACCGGGGAGCTGTTTTTT,CASSEQGQGTGELFF
TRBJ1-3,TRBD1,.,TRBV13,TGTGCCAGCAGCTTACTAACAGGGGGCGAATCTGGAAACACCATATATTTT,CASSLLTGGESGNTIYF
TRBJ2-3,TRBD2,.,TRBV18,TGTGCCAGCTCAAGGGCGGGAGGACACACAGATACGCAGTATTTT,CASSRAGGHTDTQYF
TRBJ2-1,TRBD2,.,TRBV28,TGTGCCAGCATAAACGGGGGGGAAGGGGCCGTTTACTCCTACAATGAGCAGTTCTTC,CASINGGEGAVYSYNEQFF
TRBJ1-3,TRBD1,.,TRBV6-1,TGTGCCAGCAGAGAAGCTATGACAGGGGTTATCGACACCATATATTTT,CASREAMTGVIDTIYF
TRBJ2-3,.,.,TRBV11-2,TGTGCCAGCAGCCCTAGCACAGATACGCAGTATTTT,CASSPSTDTQYF
TRBJ2-3,TRBD2,.,TRBV30,TGTGCCTGGAGTCTTCTAGCGGGAGTTTCGGATACGCAGTATTTT,CAWSLLAGVSDTQYF
TRBJ2-2,TRBD2,.,TRBV2,TGTGCCAGCAGCGCCCTCCTAGCGGACAACACCGGGGAGCTGTTTTTT,CASSALLADNTGELFF
TRBJ1-2,.,.,TRBV14,TGTGCCAGCAGCCCGGGGGAAGGCTACACCTTC,CASSPGEGYTF
TRBJ2-7,.,.,TRBV6-1,TGTGCCACTAGACTAACGAGGGCCGACTACGAGCAGTACTTC,CATRLTRADYEQYF
TRBJ1-1,.,.,TRBV10-3,TGTGCCATCAGTCTCAGCATAGCGAACACTGAAGCTTTCTTT,CAISLSIANTEAFF
TRBJ1-1,TRBD1,.,TRBV5-1,TGCGCCAGCAGCTCCATATCGACAGGGGGCCCGAACACTGAAGCTTTCTTT,CASSSISTGGPNTEAFF
TRBJ2-5,TRBD2,.,TRBV4-1,TGCGCCAGCAGCCCAATAGCGGGAGTACCCGGGGAGACCCAGTACTTC,CASSPIAGVPGETQYF
TRBJ2-2,.,.,TRBV9,TGTGCCAGCGCCTTGGGGGGAGGTTTTTCCGGGGAGCTGTTTTTT,CASALGGGFSGELFF
TRBJ1-1,TRBD1,.,TRBV30,TGTGCCTGGAGCTTTTCAGGGGGGACTGAAGCTTTCTTT,CAWSFSGGTEAFF
TRBJ1-1,TRBD1,.,TRBV28,TGTGCCAGCAGTTCCTACATGACAGGGGATACTGAAGCTTTCTTT,CASSSYMTGDTEAFF
TRBJ2-7,TRBD1,once,TRBV14,TGTGCCAGCAGCCAAGTTAAAGGGGTTCGTTCGGGACAGCAATTC,CASSQVKGVRSGQQF
TRBJ1-4,TRBD1,.,TRBV4-3,TGCGCCAGCAGCCAGGAGGGGGCGCCGGAAGAAAAACTGTTTTTT,CASSQEGAPEEKLFF
TRBJ1-5,.,.,TRBV6-5,TGTGCCAGCAGGATACAGGCGAACAATCAGCCCCAGCATTTT,CASRIQANNQPQHF
TRBJ1-5,.,.,TRBV27,TGTGCCAGCAGTTTCCGGACAGAGGGGAGCAATCAGCCCCAGCATTTT,CASSFRTEGSNQPQHF
TRBJ2-7,.,.,TRBV19,TGTGCCAGTAGTACTTACGCTCACAGGGATGGAGACGACGAGCAGTACTTC,CASSTYAHRDGDDEQYF
TRBJ2-7,TRBD2,.,TRBV27,TGTGCCAGCAGTTTAGGACTAGGGGCTGGCGAGCAGTACTTC,CASSLGLGAGEQYF
TRBJ1-6,.,.,TRBV30,TGTGCCTGGAGTGTACTAAGGGCAGGGGACTCACCCCTCCACTTT,CAWSVLRAGDSPLHF